These 25 T cell receptor beta chains came from one sample sequenced in a study of blood T cell repertoires in COVID-19. Here immunoSEQ multiplex PCR was the method, and the copy in TCRdb shows in-frame clones only, minus some. The data show under 450,000 clones, over 75% seen once. Material: PBMCs or T cells enriched from blood (not recorded which). The source of these receptors is a man aged 25-45 years who had recovered from COVID-19.

The chain employs TRBV12-3 or TRBV12-4 and TRBJ1-5; no clear D gene. The CDR3 totals 13 residues. V shed 3 bases and J shed 3 bases, with 6 bases lying between them. CDR3 loop: CASSFENNQPQHF. CDR3 in DNA: TGTGCCAGCAGTTTCGAGAACAATCAGCCCCAGCATTTT.

The chain links TRBV5-5 to TRBJ2-2; D gene ambiguous. CDR1 SGHKS and CDR2 YYEKEE come from the germline V gene (reference sequence). V gave up 1 base and J gave up 5 bases, with 12 bases separating them. This CDR3 comprises 15 residues. Here the CDR3 reads CASSLWSELTGELFF. The CDR3 nucleotides read TGTGCCAGCAGCTTGTGGAGCGAACTAACCGGGGAGCTGTTTTTT.

This chain uses TRBV3-1 (or the pseudogene TRBV3-2) with TRBJ2-1; 8 bases align to TRBD1. Germline values: CDR1 LGHDT, CDR2 YNNKEL (reference sequence). This CDR3 contains 15 residues. V gave up 6 bases and J gave up 5 bases; unmatched junction bases: 9. The CDR3 nucleotides read TGTGCCAGCAGAAGCCTGGGCAGGGGGCACAATGAGCAGTTCTTC. It translates to CASRSLGRGHNEQFF.

The V gene is TRBV10-3, the J gene TRBJ1-2, with 10 bases identical to TRBD1. V lost 8 bases, J lost 5 bases, and 11 bases stayed unmatched. The CDR3 length is 15 residues. The germline V gene has CDR1 ENHRY and CDR2 SYGVKD. CDR3 nucleotides: TGTGCCATCCGTTCCATCGGGACAGGGGAGTATGGCTACACCTTC. Its translation is CAIRSIGTGEYGYTF.

The V call is TRBV18, the J call TRBJ2-4; 9 nucleotides align to TRBD1. This CDR3 region has 18 residues. From germline, CDR1 is KGHSH and CDR2 LQKENI. V gave up 1 base and J gave up 1 base; unmatched junction bases: 8. This CDR3 reads CASSPLPTGGDAKNIQYF. For the CDR3, the DNA is TGTGCCAGCTCACCACTTCCTACAGGGGGCGACGCCAAAAACATTCAGTACTTC.

In DNA, the CDR3 is TGTGCCAGCAGTGACCTCGAGAATTCACCCCTCCACTTT. Protein product: CASSDLENSPLHF. The chain recombines TRBV6-4 with TRBJ1-6, with D unclear. The V end was cut by 2 bases, the J end by 7 bases, with 6 bases between. CDR1 is MRHNA and CDR2 is SNTAGT in the germline V gene. There are 13 residues in the CDR3.

The gene calls are TRBV9 and TRBJ2-3; tentative D call: TRBD1 (6 bases). Germline CDR1 SGDLS, CDR2 YYNGEE. V was clipped by 2 bases and J by 6 bases, with 13 bases between them. The CDR3 covers 14 residues. DNA of the CDR3: TGTGCCAGCAGCGTTAAGACAGGTCCTGATACGCAGTATTTT. Translating gives CASSVKTGPDTQYF.

Only one count was recorded for this clone. The chain links TRBV5-1 to TRBJ2-1; weak D call: TRBD1 (5 bases). The CDR3 sequence is 16 residues long. V lost 4 bases and J lost 0, with 14 bases in between. Per germline, CDR1 SGHRS and CDR2 YFSETQ. In DNA, the CDR3 is TGCGCCAGCAGCCCAGACAGCCAGGGCTCCTACAATGAGCAGTTCTTC. This encodes CASSPDSQGSYNEQFF.

The chain couples TRBV14 to TRBJ1-6; TRBD1 might be the D (5 bases). The CDR3 consists of 15 residues. The germline gives CDR1 SGHDN, CDR2 FVKESK. The ends were cut back, 1 base at V and 7 bases at J, with 11 bases in the middle. CDR3 protein: CASSQVTAKNSPLHF. CDR3 sequence (DNA): TGTGCCAGCAGCCAAGTGACAGCTAAGAATTCACCCCTCCACTTT.

The V gene is TRBV4-2, the J gene TRBJ1-3; D gene unclear. Trimming removed 5 bases at V and 4 bases at J, with 6 bases between. This CDR3 is 12 amino acids long. The germline CDR1 and CDR2 sequences are LGHNA and YNFKEQ. CDR3 nucleotides: TGTGCCAGCAGCTTACAAGGAAACACCATATATTTT. Its protein product is CASSLQGNTIYF.

This sequence joins TRBV2 and TRBJ1-1; a weak D match, TRBD1 (6 bases). CDR1 and CDR2 from the germline V gene are SNHLY and FYNNEI. The CDR3 runs 16 residues. V lost 6 bases and J 1 base, leaving 18 bases between the germline ends. The DNA of the CDR3 is TGTGCCAGCAGGACCCCGGTTACAGGGCCGAACACTGAAGCTTTCTTT. Encoded protein: CASRTPVTGPNTEAFF.

The rearrangement links TRBV7-6 to TRBJ1-1, with TRBD1 as a possible D gene (5 bases). Trimming shortened V by 5 bases and J by 1 base, and 14 bases separated the two germline ends. This CDR3 is built from 15 residues. Per germline, CDR1 SGHVS and CDR2 FNYEAQ. The CDR3 DNA sequence: TGTGCCAGCAGCCCCTGGGCGGGGGAGAACACTGAAGCTTTCTTT. It specifies CASSPWAGENTEAFF.

The gene calls are TRBV7-2 and TRBJ1-2; 7 bases match TRBD1. The junction had 9 bases not matched to a gene; V was cut back by 5 bases and J by 3 bases. CDR1 SGHTA and CDR2 FQGNSA come from the germline V gene. The CDR3 runs to 15 residues. For the CDR3, the DNA is TGTGCCAGCAGCCCCCGGACAGGTCTTCACTATGGCTACACCTTC. It is translated as CASSPRTGLHYGYTF.

This clone appeared once. This chain joins TRBV10-2 and TRBJ2-5; D unclear. The length of the CDR3 is 13 residues. Germline lookup yields CDR1 WSHSY and CDR2 SAAADI. Trimming removed 2 bases from V and 7 bases from J, with 11 bases in between. The CDR3 is CASSELGVWTQYF. The CDR3 bases are TGCGCCAGCAGTGAGCTAGGAGTATGGACCCAGTACTTC.

This chain links TRBV24-1 with TRBJ1-6; D is undetermined. The CDR3 has 13 residues. The germline V and J ends were trimmed by 7 bases and 9 bases, with 12 bases remaining between them. Per germline, CDR1 KGHDR and CDR2 SFDVKD. This CDR3 is CATSPGAGSPLHF. The DNA for the CDR3 is TGTGCCACCAGCCCAGGCGCGGGTTCACCCCTCCACTTT.

The CDR3: CASSPRTGSPETQYF. DNA of the CDR3: TGTGCCAGCAGCCCTAGGACAGGGAGTCCGGAGACCCAGTACTTC. The chain combines TRBV7-9 with TRBJ2-5; 8 positions agree with TRBD1. Germline V gives CDR1 SEHNR, CDR2 FQNEAQ (reference sequence). This CDR3 spans 15 amino acids. The V and J ends lost 5 bases and 5 bases, in that order; junction bases with no gene match: 10.

This rearrangement joins TRBV18 to TRBJ1-3; perhaps TRBD1 as D (5 bases). Germline CDR1 reads KGHSH; CDR2 reads LQKENI. The CDR3 has 14 amino acids. V gave up 4 bases and J gave up 3 bases, with 10 bases separating them. The CDR3 is CASSQGKSGNTIYF. The CDR3 bases are TGTGCCAGCTCACAGGGGAAGAGTGGAAACACCATATATTTT.

The chain is built from TRBV11-1 and TRBJ1-2, with D unclear. The germline V gene has CDR1 SGHAT and CDR2 FQDESV (reference sequence). V was clipped by 5 bases and J by 2 bases, with 6 bases between them. The CDR3 sequence is 12 residues long. The CDR3 reads CASSVANYGYTF. The CDR3 DNA reads TGTGCCAGCAGCGTGGCCAACTATGGCTACACCTTC.

The V and J genes are TRBV5-6 and TRBJ2-7, with D perhaps matching TRBD2 (6 bases). The CDR3 is 13 amino acids. The V and J ends lost 7 bases and 6 bases respectively, with 17 bases between them. The germline CDR1 and CDR2 sequences are SGHDT and YYEEEE. The CDR3 region is CASHPMGGAEQYF. The CDR3 region has the DNA TGTGCCAGCCACCCGATGGGGGGTGCCGAGCAGTACTTC.

The rearrangement uses TRBV7-3 and TRBJ1-2; TRBD1 matches 12 bases. This CDR3 is 19 amino acids long. The ends lost 2 bases at V and 8 bases at J; junction bases unmatched: 18. CDR1 is SGHTA, CDR2 FQGTGA, per germline. Here the CDR3 DNA reads TGTGCCAGCAGCTTATATCCTCCGGGACAGGGGGCCCTACCCGACGGCTACACCTTC. Translated: CASSLYPPGQGALPDGYTF.

The CDR3 bases are TGTGCCAGCCCGGGACATCATAATGAAAAACTGTTTTTT. Encoded protein: CASPGHHNEKLFF. The chain uses TRBV27 and TRBJ1-4; D may be TRBD1 (6 bases). The CDR3 is 13 amino acids. CDR1 is MNHEY and CDR2 is SMNVEV in the germline V gene (reference sequence). The V gene lost 8 bases and the J gene lost 4 bases, with 11 bases spanning the gap.

The chain recombines TRBV5-1 with TRBJ2-5; D is undetermined. The CDR3 has 13 amino acids. From germline, CDR1 is SGHRS and CDR2 YFSETQ. V gave up 0 bases and J gave up 3 bases, with 6 bases separating them. As DNA, the CDR3 is TGCGCCAGCAGCTTGGACAGAAAAGAGACCCAGTACTTC. Translated, it gives CASSLDRKETQYF.

V usage is TRBV7-7 and J usage is TRBJ1-2; unclear D gene. The ends were cut back, 8 bases at V and 2 bases at J, with 3 bases in the middle. The germline gives CDR1 SSHAT, CDR2 FNYEAQ (reference sequence). There are 10 residues in the CDR3. The DNA of the CDR3 is TGTGCCAGCGTAAACTATGGCTACACCTTC. Residues: CASVNYGYTF. Combining the CDR3 with reference TRBV7-7 and TRBJ1-2 gives the whole variable domain GAGVSQSPRYKVTKRGQDVTLRCDPISSHATLYWYQQALGQGPEFLTYFNYEAQPDKSGLPSDRFSAERPEGSISTLTIQRTEQRDSAMYRCASVNYGYTFGSGTRLTVV.

V usage is TRBV6-5 and J usage is TRBJ1-1; perhaps TRBD1 as D (6 bases). The germline V gene encodes CDR1 MNHEY and CDR2 SVGAGI. Trimming stripped 4 bases from V and 4 bases from J, with 13 bases between. The CDR3 extends over 14 amino acids. This CDR3 reads CASSSPLGATEAFF. CDR3 nucleotide sequence: TGTGCCAGCAGTTCCCCCTTGGGGGCCACTGAAGCTTTCTTT.

J is TRBJ1-4 and V is TRBV19, with 7 positions matching TRBD1. Germline CDR1 reads LNHDA; CDR2 reads SQIVND (reference sequence). This CDR3 has 13 amino acids. V shed 6 bases, J shed 8 bases, and the junction held 6 bases outside the gene matches. CDR3 sequence (DNA): TGTGCCAGTAGCAAGGGGGCTCGGGAAAAACTGTTTTTT. Protein: CASSKGAREKLFF.